This T cell receptor beta chain was retrieved from a study of blood T cell repertoires in COVID-19 (dated by TCRdb to 2020 to 2021). Background for the entire study: Collaborator samples came from the United States, Italy and Spain and covered acute and convalescent phases of COVID-19. Samples came from the ongoing ImmuneRACE study (first 160 participants) plus 1,254 subjects from 6 global collaborators. A freely available public database, intended as a resource for researchers studying the immune response to SARS-CoV-2, is where the repertoires were released. Where available, HLA class I and class II types were taken from metadata supplied by the sample provider and were not determined by assay-based typing. The sample metadata nearly always contained a de-identified subject ID, COVID-19 status, age in years and sex. The material from the prospective study consisted of cDNA or gDNA derived from T cells, B-cell-depleted T cells, or PBMCs. Subjects who had been exposed to COVID-19, were actively infected with it, or had recovered from it provided the deeply sampled blood TCRbeta repertoires that made up the dataset.

As regards this clone: Its recognized antigen is unknown. Base qualities are not provided; no much larger clone lies one nucleotide away.

What the research found in general, with its limitations: The quantity of clinical and demographic metadata differed by source and by participant and was supplied without curation.

The CDR3 runs 15 amino acids, cysteine and phenylalanine included. Here the CDR3 DNA is all that survives: 45 bases in frame from base 1. Trimming removed 3 bases from V and 7 bases from J, leaving 13 bases between the germline ends. Looking up the germline V gene (reference sequence) yields CDR1 WNHNN and CDR2 SYGVQD. TCRbeta CDR3 regions were amplified from genomic DNA using the immunoSEQ Assay, a bias-controlled multiplex PCR. Per the original workflow: The number of nucleated cells in each sample was estimated by amplification of reference gene primers within the assay. To quantify the absolute abundance of each unique TCRbeta CDR3 rearrangement, sequence reads were collapsed and filtered. For each sample, productive Simpson clonality was calculated by taking the square root of Simpson's diversity index across productive rearrangements. TCRdb took this table from immuneACCESS and kept in-frame rearrangements with V and J called. Such tables lack part of the clones; where checked against another copy, unresolved V genes explain under half of the gap, and the rest is unexplained. The V and J calls and the clone size are those of that table, but D and trimming were determined from the DNA. In all, the sample holds approximately 350,000 clones, and 85% to 90% of those were seen once. The ten largest clones add up to 7.3% of the sample.

At one collaborating source in Seattle, patients were enrolled during active infection and were followed longitudinally through the course of disease. Whole blood was collected in K2EDTA tubes by collaborating institutions according to the institutions' own protocols. For TCRbeta analysis, collaborators shipped samples in one of three forms: frozen whole blood, isolated PBMCs, or DNA extracted from either of those sample types. The clonotype comes from a woman aged 70 to 79 with COVID-19, enrolled during active disease. The source material was peripheral blood. The sequence is built from TRBV10-1 and TRBJ1-6; TRBD1 is a possible D gene, resting on 6 matching bases. DNA sequence: TGCGCCAGCAGTGAAGGGGGGGTTGGCAATTCACCCCTCCACTTT. Its translation reads: CASSEGGVGNSPLHF.